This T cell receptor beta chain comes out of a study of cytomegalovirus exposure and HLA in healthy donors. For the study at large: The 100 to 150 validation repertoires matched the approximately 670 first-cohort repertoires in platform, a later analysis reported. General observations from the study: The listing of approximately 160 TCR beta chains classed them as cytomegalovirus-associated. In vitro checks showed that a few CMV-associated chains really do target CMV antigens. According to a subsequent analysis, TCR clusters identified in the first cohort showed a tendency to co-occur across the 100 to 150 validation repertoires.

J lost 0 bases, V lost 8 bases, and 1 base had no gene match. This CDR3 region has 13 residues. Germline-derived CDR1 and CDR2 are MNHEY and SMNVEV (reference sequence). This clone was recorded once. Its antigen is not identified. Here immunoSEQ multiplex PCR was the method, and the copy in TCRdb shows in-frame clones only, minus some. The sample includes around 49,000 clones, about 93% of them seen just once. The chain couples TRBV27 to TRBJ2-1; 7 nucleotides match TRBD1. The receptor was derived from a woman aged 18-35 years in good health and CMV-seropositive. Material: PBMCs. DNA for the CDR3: TGTGCCAGCGGGGACAGCTCCTACAATGAGCAGTTCTTC. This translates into CASGDSSYNEQFF.